The 23 T cell receptor beta chains below come from one sample, sequenced in a study of identical twins. TCRdb re-called the 5' RACE reads through MiXCR, storing one row per CDR3 protein. Of approximately 600,000 distinct CDR3 sequences listed, just under 10% are singletons. The sample was also reused in another study, on yellow fever vaccine responses in identical twins.

Source material: PBMCs. Receptors were obtained from a woman between 18 and 29 years old in good health.

This clonotype was found many times. The chain recombines TRBV4-3 with TRBJ2-6; a weak D match, TRBD2 (5 bases). The ends were cut back, 2 bases at V and 4 bases at J, with 12 bases in the middle. Germline assignment: CDR1 LGHNA and CDR2 YSLEER. The CDR3 contains 16 residues. CDR3 DNA: TGCGCCAGCAGCCAAAAACGGGGTAGAGGGGCCAACGTCCTGACTTTC. Its protein is CASSQKRGRGANVLTF.

The V call is TRBV12-3 or TRBV12-4, the J call TRBJ2-7; D gene uncertain. Trimming left V 5 bases short and J 0 bases short, with 14 bases between. The CDR3 contains 15 residues. The CDR3 region has the DNA TGTGCCAGCAGTCCCCCTAATACCAACTCCTACGAGCAGTACTTC. Its protein is CASSPPNTNSYEQYF.

Only a few counts were recorded for this clonotype. The chain has TRBV20-1 and TRBJ2-7, with 7 bases that match TRBD2. The CDR3 totals 18 residues. CDR1 is DFQATT and CDR2 is SNEGSKA in the germline V gene (reference sequence). V shed 4 bases and J 0 bases; nucleotides not matched to a gene: 18. Written as DNA, the CDR3 is TGCAGTGCTACCCCCGGGTGGAGCGGGGAGACGAGCTCCTACGAGCAGTACTTC. Encoded protein: CSATPGWSGETSSYEQYF.

This clonotype was observed many times. The rearrangement joins TRBV6-1 to TRBJ1-5; D is possibly TRBD1 (6 bases). This CDR3 comprises 14 residues. CDR1 and CDR2 from the germline V gene are MNHNS and SASEGT. Trimming removed 6 bases from V and 4 bases from J, with 13 bases in between. The CDR3 bases are TGTGCCAGCAGAAAGGACAGTCTAAATCAGCCCCAGCATTTT. Amino acid sequence: CASRKDSLNQPQHF.

The table lists this clonotype with many counts. The chain is built from TRBV5-1 and TRBJ1-2, with D possibly TRBD1 on 6 matching bases. With 5 bases removed from V and 6 bases from J, the gap between germline ends came to 20 bases. The V gene's germline CDR1 is SGHRS and CDR2 YFSETQ. This CDR3 has 15 amino acids. CDR3 in amino acids: CASSPLTGTSDGYTF. The CDR3 DNA is TGCGCCAGCAGTCCCTTGACCGGGACATCCGATGGCTACACCTTC.

The rearrangement links TRBV7-9 to TRBJ2-5, with D tentatively TRBD2 (5 bases). CDR3 length equals 14 residues. Trimming stripped 1 base from V and 2 bases from J, with 8 bases between. Germline V gene sequence: CDR1 SEHNR, CDR2 FQNEAQ (reference sequence). CDR3 nucleotide sequence: TGTGCCAGCAGCTTAGTAGCGACTCAAGAGACCCAGTACTTC. It codes for CASSLVATQETQYF.

This clonotype was seen only a few times. CDR3 loop: CSARVGTGASPLHF. The CDR3 coding sequence is TGCAGTGCTAGAGTAGGGACAGGTGCCTCACCCCTCCACTTT. The J gene is TRBJ1-6, the V gene TRBV20-1; 8 bases align to TRBD1. Germline values: CDR1 DFQATT, CDR2 SNEGSKA (reference sequence). The CDR3 runs to 14 residues. Germline trimming cut 1 base from V and 10 bases from J; bases unmatched to any gene: 6.

The J gene is TRBJ1-6, the V gene TRBV7-9, with D perhaps TRBD1 (5 bases). There are 14 residues in the CDR3. V lost 8 bases and J lost 2, with 10 bases in between. In germline, CDR1 is SEHNR, CDR2 FQNEAQ (reference sequence). In nucleotides, the CDR3 is TGTGCCAGCGGGGGGGGTGCCTATAATTCACCCCTCCACTTT. Encoded protein: CASGGGAYNSPLHF.

The chain uses TRBV15 and TRBJ2-7, with TRBD2 as a possible D gene (6 bases). The V end lost 0 bases, the J end lost 7 bases, and 10 bases lay between the germline ends. The germline V gene has CDR1 LNHNV and CDR2 YYDKDF (reference sequence). This CDR3 comprises 13 residues. CDR3: CATSRDGSREQYF. CDR3 DNA: TGTGCCACCAGCAGAGACGGGAGTCGGGAGCAGTACTTC.

This clonotype appeared a few times. V is TRBV12-3 or TRBV12-4 and J is TRBJ2-5, with D hard to call. The V end lost 7 bases, the J end lost 4 bases, and 13 bases lay between the germline ends. The CDR3 extends over 13 amino acids. The CDR3: CASTPELGETQYF. CDR3 in DNA: TGTGCCAGCACCCCGGAGCTGGGAGAGACCCAGTACTTC.

Comments on this clonotype: One end of the junction does not line up with germline, which may come from a read error. The chain recombines TRBV12-3 or TRBV12-4 with TRBJ2-1; 14 nucleotides agree with TRBD2. This CDR3 has 18 residues. For the CDR3, the DNA is TGTGCCAGCTGTTTAGCCCGGACTAGCGGGGGGCAAAACAATGAGCAGTTCTTC. Encoded protein: CASCLARTSGGQNNEQFF.

This clonotype came up a few times. This rearrangement joins TRBV6-5 to TRBJ2-5, with D possibly TRBD1 on 5 matching bases. V was trimmed by 5 bases and J by 0 bases, leaving 7 bases between them. The germline V gene encodes CDR1 MNHEY and CDR2 SVGAGI. This CDR3 spans 13 amino acids. CDR3 sequence reads: CASSHRYQETQYF. The CDR3 region has the DNA TGTGCCAGCAGTCACAGGTACCAAGAGACCCAGTACTTC.

This clonotype showed up just a few times. The genes are TRBV27 and TRBJ1-4; the D gene is possibly TRBD1 (6 bases). V gave up 6 bases and J gave up 8 bases, with 19 bases separating them. Germline V gene lookup returns CDR1 MNHEY and CDR2 SMNVEV (reference sequence). There are 15 residues in the CDR3. The chain's CDR3 is CASRRRDTRGEKLFF. The CDR3 DNA reads as TGTGCCAGCAGGAGACGGGACACCCGGGGGGAAAAACTGTTTTTT.

The V and J genes are TRBV4-1 and TRBJ2-7; D might be TRBD1 or TRBD2, each matching 5 bases. Trimming removed 4 bases from V and 1 base from J, with 11 bases in between. Germline V gene data show CDR1 as MGHRA and CDR2 as YSYEKL. CDR3 length: 14 residues. CDR3 amino acids: CASSPWGKSYEQYF. The CDR3 coding sequence is TGCGCCAGCAGCCCCTGGGGGAAATCCTACGAGCAGTACTTC.

This clonotype was counted ten times or more. The chain couples TRBV27 to TRBJ1-4, with unresolved D. CDR3 size: 13 residues. The germline CDR1 and CDR2 sequences are MNHEY and SMNVEV (reference sequence). V lost 6 bases to trimming and J lost 8 bases, with 13 bases between them. The CDR3 nucleotides are TGTGCCAGCAGAACCCGGTACGAAGAAAAACTGTTTTTT. It translates to CASRTRYEEKLFF. Filled out from reference TRBV27 and TRBJ1-4, the complete variable domain reads EAQVTQNPRYLITVTGKKLTVTCSQNMNHEYMSWYRQDPGLGLRQIYYSMNVEVTDKGDVPEGYKVSRKEKRNFPLILESPSPNQTSLYFCASRTRYEEKLFFGSGTQLSVL.

This clonotype was counted at least ten times. The genes are TRBV7-6 and TRBJ2-1; 7 bases agree with TRBD1. CDR3 size: 14 residues. The V gene end was trimmed by 2 bases and the J gene end by 4 bases; junction bases not matched to a gene: 2. Germline CDR1 reads SGHVS; CDR2 reads FNYEAQ. The CDR3 spells CASSLLGQYNEQFF. For the CDR3, the DNA is TGTGCCAGCAGCTTATTGGGACAGTACAATGAGCAGTTCTTC.

This clonotype has at least ten counts. V gene TRBV12-3 or TRBV12-4 combines with J gene TRBJ1-2, with TRBD1 matching 8 bases. J lost 6 bases, V lost 3 bases, and 3 bases had no gene match. The CDR3 has 13 amino acids. The CDR3 region is CASSLTGAHGYTF. In DNA form, the CDR3 reads TGTGCCAGCAGTTTGACAGGGGCCCATGGCTACACCTTC.

In this sample, this clonotype turned up many times. The genes are TRBV5-1 and TRBJ2-3; TRBD2 aligns across 8 bases. The CDR3 has 15 amino acids. CDR1 SGHRS and CDR2 YFSETQ come from the germline V gene. With 4 bases clipped from V and 3 bases from J, the junction kept 7 bases outside the gene matches. CDR3 residues: CASSDTSGRTDTQYF. CDR3 nucleotide sequence: TGCGCCAGCAGCGACACTAGCGGAAGGACAGATACGCAGTATTTT.

This clonotype came up a few times. This chain joins TRBV12-3 or TRBV12-4 and TRBJ2-5; D might be TRBD2 (6 bases). V was shortened by 3 bases and J by 4 bases, with 15 bases between the two germline ends. The CDR3 has 15 residues. CDR3 nucleotides: TGTGCCAGCAGTTTGGAGGGAAGAATTAGAGAGACCCAGTACTTC. As protein: CASSLEGRIRETQYF.

There are many counts of this clonotype. The CDR3 loop is CSAQGEETQYF. The CDR3, as DNA: TGCAGTGCGCAAGGGGAAGAGACCCAGTACTTC. The rearrangement links TRBV20-1 to TRBJ2-5; perhaps TRBD1 as D (5 bases). CDR1 DFQATT and CDR2 SNEGSKA come from the germline V gene (reference sequence). Trimming shortened V by 6 bases and J by 3 bases, and 8 bases separated the two germline ends. The CDR3 length is 11 residues.

This clonotype was observed many times. This chain connects TRBV12-3 or TRBV12-4 to TRBJ2-7; D not certain. The ends were cut back, 2 bases at V and 0 bases at J, with 8 bases in the middle. The CDR3 extends over 14 amino acids. CDR3 coding DNA: TGTGCCAGCAGTTTAACAGAGAGCTCCTACGAGCAGTACTTC. Amino acid sequence: CASSLTESSYEQYF.

CDR3 sequence: CASSELAGSGELFF. Written as DNA, the CDR3 is TGTGCCAGCAGCGAACTAGCGGGATCCGGGGAGCTGTTTTTT. This chain uses TRBV2 with TRBJ2-2; 10 bases agree with TRBD2. This CDR3 spans 14 amino acids. The ends lost 6 bases at V and 6 bases at J; junction bases unmatched: 4. The germline V gene encodes CDR1 SNHLY and CDR2 FYNNEI.

The sample holds a few counts of this clonotype. The V and J genes are TRBV20-1 and TRBJ2-2; D perhaps matches TRBD2 (5 bases). The germline V and J ends were trimmed by 3 bases and 7 bases, with 9 bases remaining between them. This CDR3 is built from 12 residues. CDR1 is DFQATT and CDR2 is SNEGSKA in the germline V gene (reference sequence). In nucleotides, the CDR3 is TGCAGTGCTAGTACGGGAATCGGGGAGCTGTTTTTT. Amino acids: CSASTGIGELFF.